This passage covers 7 T cell receptor beta chains from one sample sequenced in a study of blood T cell repertoires in COVID-19. Sequencing was performed with immunoSEQ multiplex PCR; in TCRdb, only in-frame clones are kept and a portion is missing. Here the sample spans some 86,000 clones, more than 75% being singletons. Sequenced sample: peripheral blood. The receptors come from a woman aged 70-85 years with acute or convalescent COVID-19.

The V gene is TRBV11-2, the J gene TRBJ2-3, with a weak D call TRBD2 (6 bases). The germline gives CDR1 SGHAT, CDR2 FQNNGV. The V gene lost 4 bases and the J gene lost 9 bases, with 11 bases spanning the gap. The CDR3 runs to 12 residues. The CDR3 nucleotides read TGTGCCAGCAGCTCTCAGGGAGGCACGCAGTATTTT. Its protein product is CASSSQGGTQYF.

The chain uses TRBV5-4 and TRBJ2-1, with 9 bases fitting TRBD2. After removal of 0 bases from V and 9 bases from J, the junction contained 7 bases not matched to a gene. CDR1 SGHNT and CDR2 YYREEE come from the germline V gene (reference sequence). The CDR3 is 15 residues long. The CDR3 sequence: CASSLEVAGVSEQFF. CDR3 sequence (DNA): TGTGCCAGCAGCTTGGAGGTAGCGGGAGTAAGTGAGCAGTTCTTC. The full variable domain, in which reference TRBV5-4 and TRBJ2-1 provide the parts outside the CDR3, is ETGVTQSPTHLIKTRGQQVTLRCSSQSGHNTVSWYQQALGQGPQFIFQYYREEENGRGNFPPRFSGLQFPNYSSELNVNALELDDSALYLCASSLEVAGVSEQFFGPGTRLTVL.

The chain couples TRBV19 to TRBJ2-7; TRBD1 aligns across 7 bases. Looked up from germline, CDR1 is LNHDA and CDR2 is SQIVND (reference sequence). CDR3 length: 20 amino acids. With V trimmed by 4 bases and J by 3 bases, 24 bases remained unmatched. Here the CDR3 DNA reads TGTGCCAGTAGTACGAGGACGGGACAGCCGTATGAAGGGCTTTGCTACGAGCAGTACGTC. It translates to CASSTRTGQPYEGLCYEQYV.

This clone was seen a handful of times. The V and J genes are TRBV10-3 and TRBJ1-1, with TRBD1 matching 8 bases. This CDR3 has 16 residues. Germline loops: CDR1 ENHRY, CDR2 SYGVKD. The trim removed 2 bases at V and 4 bases at J, leaving 9 bases unmatched. CDR3 in amino acids: CAISERADRGSTEAFF. DNA for the CDR3: TGTGCCATCAGTGAGCGGGCCGACAGGGGCAGCACTGAAGCTTTCTTT.

The gene calls are TRBV27 and TRBJ2-1; 12 nucleotides align to TRBD1. The ends lost 4 bases at V and 6 bases at J; junction bases unmatched: 4. Germline assignment: CDR1 MNHEY and CDR2 SMNVEV (reference sequence). The CDR3 contains 15 residues. CDR3 residues: CASSSGTGGFNEQFF. In nucleotides, the CDR3 is TGTGCCAGCAGTTCCGGGACAGGGGGCTTCAATGAGCAGTTCTTC.

The chain employs TRBV6-5 and TRBJ2-3; TRBD2 might be the D (6 bases). In germline, CDR1 is MNHEY, CDR2 SVGAGI. V was pared by 2 bases and J by 3 bases, with 9 bases between. This CDR3 region has 14 residues. CDR3 protein: CASSYGGTTDTQYF. CDR3 sequence (DNA): TGTGCCAGCAGTTACGGGGGGACGACAGATACGCAGTATTTT.

This chain connects TRBV2 to TRBJ2-1, with D tentatively TRBD1 (5 bases). The CDR3 runs to 13 residues. The germline gives CDR1 SNHLY, CDR2 FYNNEI. V dropped 6 bases and J dropped 4 bases, with 10 bases sitting between them. This chain's CDR3 is CASSSDSYNEQFF. In nucleotides, the CDR3 is TGTGCCAGCAGCAGTGACAGTTACAATGAGCAGTTCTTC.